The 30 T cell receptor beta chains in this list originate from one sample, sequenced in a study of OX40 agonist ivuxolimab in advanced cancers. The library came from the immunoSEQ multiplex PCR assay. TCRdb obtained this table from immuneACCESS and retained in-frame rearrangements with V and J assigned. These tables miss some clones; where compared with another copy, unresolved V genes account for less than half of the shortfall, and the remainder is unexplained. The sample data list 49,000 or so clones, and approximately 88% of these were observed just once. Together, the top ten hold more than 13% of the sample. The sample was CD4+ or CD8+ T cells sorted from blood, taken in a trial of the OX40 agonist ivuxolimab. The source of these receptors is an adult with an advanced solid tumor such as melanoma, head and neck, liver or kidney cancer.

The chain couples TRBV30 to TRBJ2-7, with D possibly matching TRBD2 (6 bases). Trimming stripped 0 bases from V and 2 bases from J, with 17 bases between. Germline V gene lookup returns CDR1 GTSNPN and CDR2 SVGIG (reference sequence). This CDR3 has 16 amino acids. CDR3 loop: CAWSVLRGKRAYEQYF. The DNA of the CDR3 is TGTGCCTGGAGTGTACTACGCGGGAAGAGGGCCTACGAGCAGTACTTC.

The chain employs TRBV18 and TRBJ2-1; no clear D. The CDR3 sequence is 17 residues long. V was clipped by 3 bases and J by 3 bases, with 18 bases between them. Germline CDR1 and CDR2: KGHSH and LQKENI. The CDR3 region has the DNA TGTGCCAGCTCACCCACAGAAGCCAATCCCGTCTACAATGAGCAGTTCTTC. It is translated as CASSPTEANPVYNEQFF.

This clone was detected only a few times. V is TRBV9 and J is TRBJ2-7, with D perhaps assigned TRBD1 or TRBD2 (5 bases each). The CDR3 is 15 amino acids. V was shortened by 3 bases and J by 3 bases, with 16 bases between the two germline ends. Germline CDR1 reads SGDLS; CDR2 reads YYNGEE. The CDR3 here is CASSAGASGDYEQYF. CDR3 coding DNA: TGTGCCAGCAGCGCCGGGGCTAGTGGAGACTACGAGCAGTACTTC.

The chain links TRBV27 to TRBJ1-2; D remains ambiguous. The CDR3 contains 14 residues. Germline-derived CDR1 and CDR2 are MNHEY and SMNVEV (reference sequence). Trimming cost V 0 bases and J 3 bases, with 8 bases left between them. The CDR3 protein is CASSLSVRHYGYTF. The CDR3 DNA reads TGTGCCAGCAGTTTATCGGTCAGACACTATGGCTACACCTTC.

The count of this clone is one. The gene calls are TRBV30 and TRBJ1-2, with TRBD1 matching over 7 bases. In germline, CDR1 is GTSNPN, CDR2 SVGIG (reference sequence). This CDR3 has 14 residues. The junction had 16 bases not matched to a gene; V was cut back by 7 bases and J by 8 bases. CDR3 coding DNA: TGTGCCTTAAATCTACAGGGGATGAAAAGCGGCTACACCTTC. It yields the protein CALNLQGMKSGYTF.

The chain combines TRBV6-1 with TRBJ1-5; D is ambiguous. This CDR3 region has 14 residues. V gave up 3 bases and J gave up 8 bases, with 14 bases separating them. Per the germline V gene, CDR1 is MNHNS and CDR2 is SASEGT. The CDR3 protein is CASSDGPFGEPQHF. In nucleotides, the CDR3 is TGTGCCAGCAGTGACGGGCCCTTCGGGGAGCCCCAGCATTTT.

This rearrangement joins TRBV28 to TRBJ1-1; D uncertain. The CDR3 spans 13 residues. Trimming cost V 5 bases and J 1 base, with 8 bases left between them. Germline-derived CDR1 and CDR2 are MDHEN and SYDVKM. In DNA form, the CDR3 reads TGTGCCAGCAGTCCCCCGAGGAACACTGAAGCTTTCTTT. Translated: CASSPPRNTEAFF.

V and J are TRBV5-1 and TRBJ2-7; no clear D gene. The CDR3 length is 14 residues. Between the trimmed V and J ends, which lost 0 bases and 0 bases, there was a span of 7 bases. The V gene's germline CDR1 is SGHRS and CDR2 YFSETQ. The DNA of the CDR3 is TGCGCCAGCAGCTTGGTTGCCGGCTCCTACGAGCAGTACTTC. It translates to CASSLVAGSYEQYF.

The genes are TRBV27 and TRBJ1-1, with D perhaps matching TRBD1 (5 bases). V lost 3 bases to trimming and J lost 4 bases, with 15 bases between them. Germline CDR1 is MNHEY and CDR2 is SMNVEV (reference sequence). CDR3 length: 15 amino acids. The CDR3 spells CASSFGRVGVTEAFF. The CDR3 nucleotides are TGTGCCAGCAGTTTTGGCAGGGTCGGAGTCACTGAAGCTTTCTTT.

The gene calls are TRBV6-5 and TRBJ1-1; possible D gene TRBD1, 6 bases. With 8 bases removed from V and 0 bases from J, the gap between germline ends came to 16 bases. From germline, CDR1 is MNHEY and CDR2 SVGAGI. This CDR3 region has 15 residues. CDR3 region: CASGGALEMNTEAFF. The CDR3 coding sequence is TGTGCCAGCGGGGGGGCCCTCGAGATGAACACTGAAGCTTTCTTT.

This clone was seen a few times. The chain employs TRBV19 and TRBJ1-1; 7 nucleotides line up with TRBD1. The CDR3 is 15 residues long. With 3 bases clipped from V and 1 base from J, the junction kept 5 bases outside the gene matches. Germline values: CDR1 LNHDA, CDR2 SQIVND (reference sequence). The CDR3 reads CASSIGPGGNTEAFF. Here the CDR3 DNA reads TGTGCCAGTAGTATTGGCCCAGGGGGGAACACTGAAGCTTTCTTT.

The chain employs TRBV7-9 and TRBJ2-7; 8 bases agree with TRBD1. The CDR3 extends over 14 amino acids. CDR1 and CDR2 (germline): SEHNR, FQNEAQ (reference sequence). The trim removed 5 bases at V and 3 bases at J, leaving 6 bases unmatched. The CDR3 loop reads CASSPRDRIYEQYF. CDR3 DNA sequence: TGTGCCAGCAGCCCCCGGGACAGGATCTACGAGCAGTACTTC.

This clone was counted a few times. The chain carries TRBV10-1 and TRBJ2-7; 7 nucleotides align to TRBD2. The length of the CDR3 is 14 residues. Trimming at V came to 2 bases and at J to 0 bases, leaving 1 base not matched to a gene. The germline gives CDR1 WNHNN, CDR2 SYGVQD (reference sequence). CDR3 nucleotides: TGCGCCAGCAGTGAGGGCGGGAGCTCCTACGAGCAGTACTTC. As protein: CASSEGGSSYEQYF.

The J gene is TRBJ1-2, the V gene TRBV28, with 8 bases fitting TRBD1. V lost 3 bases and J lost 9; bases outside the gene matches: 12. This CDR3 is built from 15 residues. Germline CDR1 MDHEN, CDR2 SYDVKM. This CDR3 reads CASSFGGQAPESYTF. DNA of the CDR3: TGTGCCAGCAGTTTTGGGGGACAGGCCCCGGAAAGCTACACCTTC.

This chain links TRBV14 with TRBJ1-3; D is undetermined. V lost 1 base and J 2 bases, leaving 6 bases between the germline ends. This CDR3 is built from 14 residues. Germline CDR1 is SGHDN and CDR2 is FVKESK. This CDR3 reads CASSQVSAGNTIYF. Here the CDR3 DNA reads TGTGCCAGCAGCCAAGTCTCGGCTGGAAACACCATATATTTT.

The rearrangement uses TRBV10-3 and TRBJ2-7; D remains ambiguous. CDR3 size: 13 residues. The germline CDR1 and CDR2 sequences are ENHRY and SYGVKD. The ends were cut back, 2 bases at V and 3 bases at J, with 8 bases in the middle. The CDR3 reads CAISENSLYEQYF. In DNA, the CDR3 is TGTGCCATCAGTGAGAACTCTCTCTACGAGCAGTACTTC.

J is TRBJ2-1 and V is TRBV11-3, with 9 bases identical to TRBD2. The CDR3 sequence is 15 residues long. CDR1 and CDR2 from the germline V gene are SGHNT and YENEEA. J lost 5 bases, V lost 2 bases, and 4 bases had no gene match. CDR3 coding DNA: TGTGCCAGCAGCTTAACTAGCGGGTCTAACAATGAGCAGTTCTTC. Its translation: CASSLTSGSNNEQFF.

The chain has TRBV9 and TRBJ1-1; possible D gene TRBD1, 6 bases. The CDR3 spans 15 residues. The V end lost 4 bases, the J end lost 1 base, and 14 bases lay between the germline ends. The V gene's germline CDR1 is SGDLS and CDR2 YYNGEE. CDR3 coding DNA: TGTGCCAGCAGCCCTCGGACAGACCCGAACACTGAAGCTTTCTTT. As protein: CASSPRTDPNTEAFF.

This clone was seen a few times. The CDR3 is CASHPPAQETQYF. The CDR3, as DNA: TGCGCCAGCCACCCCCCGGCACAAGAGACCCAGTACTTC. The chain employs TRBV5-1 and TRBJ2-5, with no clear D. V was cut by 7 bases and J by 2 bases, with 12 bases left in between. The V gene's germline CDR1 is SGHRS and CDR2 YFSETQ. The CDR3 extends over 13 amino acids. The full variable domain, completed using reference TRBV5-1 and TRBJ2-5, is KAGVTQTPRYLIKTRGQQVTLSCSPISGHRSVSWYQQTPGQGLQFLFEYFSETQRNKGNFPGRFSGRQFSNSRSEMNVSTLELGDSALYLCASHPPAQETQYFGPGTRLLVL.

The chain joins TRBV7-9 to TRBJ2-5; 7 bases agree with TRBD1. This CDR3 has 15 amino acids. Trimming cost V 1 base and J 2 bases; bases outside gene matches: 4. Germline V gene lookup returns CDR1 SEHNR and CDR2 FQNEAQ (reference sequence). The CDR3 DNA reads TGTGCCAGCAGCTTAGGACAGGGTCGACAAGAGACCCAGTACTTC. It is translated as CASSLGQGRQETQYF.

The chain couples TRBV2 to TRBJ2-3; TRBD1 agrees at 7 bases. Per germline, CDR1 SNHLY and CDR2 FYNNEI. CDR3 length: 15 residues. Germline trimming cut 5 bases from V and 5 bases from J; bases unmatched to any gene: 10. The CDR3 DNA follows: TGTGCCAGCAGTCCACAGGGACAGAACGAAGATACGCAGTATTTT. Its protein product is CASSPQGQNEDTQYF.

This clone was counted a single time. V is TRBV5-5 and J is TRBJ1-1; D gene uncertain. The germline gives CDR1 SGHKS, CDR2 YYEKEE (reference sequence). The V end was cut by 4 bases, the J end by 4 bases, with 14 bases between. The CDR3 runs to 14 residues. This CDR3 reads CASSPSTSPTEAFF. As DNA, the CDR3 is TGTGCCAGCAGCCCATCGACAAGTCCCACTGAAGCTTTCTTT. Variable domain in full (rest from reference TRBV5-5 and TRBJ1-1): DAGVTQSPTHLIKTRGQQVTLRCSPISGHKSVSWYQQVLGQGPQFIFQYYEKEERGRGNFPDRFSARQFPNYSSELNVNALLLGDSALYLCASSPSTSPTEAFFGQGTRLTVV.

The V call is TRBV28, the J call TRBJ1-5; D not resolved. The germline gives CDR1 MDHEN, CDR2 SYDVKM. The V end lost 6 bases, the J end lost 2 bases, and 11 bases lay between the germline ends. CDR3 length: 14 amino acids. CDR3 residues: CASSYGVGNQPQHF. The CDR3 DNA reads as TGTGCCAGCAGCTACGGTGTGGGCAATCAGCCCCAGCATTTT.

J is TRBJ2-2 and V is TRBV28; possible D gene TRBD2, 7 bases. The V and J ends lost 11 bases and 1 base respectively, with 17 bases between them. This CDR3 is 15 amino acids long. The V gene's germline CDR1 is MDHEN and CDR2 SYDVKM. The CDR3 DNA is TGTGCCGTCATACCCGGGGGGCAGAACACCGGGGAGCTGTTTTTT. Amino acid sequence: CAVIPGGQNTGELFF.

This chain links TRBV10-3 with TRBJ2-7; no clear D. Germline CDR1 is ENHRY and CDR2 is SYGVKD. This CDR3 is 15 amino acids long. The germline V and J ends were trimmed by 2 bases and 6 bases, with 17 bases remaining between them. CDR3 loop: CAISETAPRLGEQYF. Written as DNA, the CDR3 is TGTGCCATCAGTGAGACCGCCCCCCGGCTCGGCGAGCAGTACTTC.

A few counts support this clone. The chain links TRBV7-9 to TRBJ1-3; unclear D gene. Trimming pared 3 bases from V and 4 bases from J, leaving 7 bases between. CDR1 and CDR2 from the germline V gene are SEHNR and FQNEAQ (reference sequence). The CDR3 extends over 13 amino acids. CDR3 nucleotide sequence: TGTGCCAGCAGCTTTGGGGTCGGAAACACCATATATTTT. Encoded protein: CASSFGVGNTIYF.

Notes on this clone: A junction boundary mismatches the germline segment, possibly from a read error. The V call is TRBV7-2, the J call TRBJ2-5, with D uncertain. CDR1 and CDR2 from the germline V gene are SGHTA and FQGNSA. The CDR3 sequence is 13 residues long. CDR3 loop: CASSFTLQKTQYF. The CDR3 bases are TGTGCCAGCAGCTTTACCCTCCAAAAGACCCAGTACTTC.

The CDR3 DNA is TGCGCCAGCAGCCCGTATAGCGGGTGGAGCACAGATACGCAGTATTTT. Translated, it gives CASSPYSGWSTDTQYF. V is TRBV5-1 and J is TRBJ2-3; TRBD2 matches 7 bases. This CDR3 comprises 16 residues. CDR1 is SGHRS and CDR2 is YFSETQ in the germline V gene. Losses at the gene ends were 4 bases for V and 0 bases for J; bases not matched to a gene: 8.

The V gene is TRBV4-1, the J gene TRBJ2-7; D gene uncertain. V gave up 0 bases and J gave up 5 bases, with 11 bases separating them. Germline lookup yields CDR1 MGHRA and CDR2 YSYEKL. The CDR3 extends over 14 amino acids. This chain's CDR3 is CASSQELSVDEQYF. The CDR3 DNA sequence: TGCGCCAGCAGCCAAGAATTATCAGTGGACGAGCAGTACTTC.

The chain links TRBV15 to TRBJ2-7; possibly TRBD1 or TRBD2 for D (5 bases each). V dropped 3 bases and J dropped 3 bases, with 18 bases sitting between them. Germline loops: CDR1 LNHNV, CDR2 YYDKDF (reference sequence). This CDR3 contains 16 residues. The DNA for the CDR3 is TGTGCCACCAGCAGGCGCACCGGGACCCAACACTACGAGCAGTACTTC. Protein sequence: CATSRRTGTQHYEQYF.